The 25 T cell receptor beta chains below come from one sample, sequenced in a study of blood T cell repertoires in COVID-19 (dated by TCRdb to 2020 to 2022). Library generation was performed with the immunoSEQ multiplex PCR assay. The table comes from immuneACCESS by way of TCRdb, which keeps in-frame sequences with V and J called. Part of the clones is missing from these tables; in studies checked, under half for an unresolved V gene and the rest for unknown reasons. The sample table lists fewer than 250,000 clones, nearly 95% of them with a count of one. The top ten constitute 0.8% to 0.95% of the sample. Sequencing was carried out using peripheral blood. The origin of the receptors is a man aged 30 to 45 with COVID-19, enrolled during active disease.

V gene TRBV5-1 combines with J gene TRBJ2-7; D perhaps matches TRBD2 (5 bases). The germline CDR1 and CDR2 sequences are SGHRS and YFSETQ. Deletions cut 0 bases from V and 1 base from J, with 8 bases between. The CDR3 contains 14 residues. In nucleotides, the CDR3 is TGCGCCAGCAGCTTGGTTCGGGAATCCTACGAGCAGTACTTC. It translates to CASSLVRESYEQYF.

This chain's CDR3 is CASSVAGEETQYF. CDR3 DNA sequence: TGCGCCAGCAGTGTTGCGGGGGAAGAGACCCAGTACTTC. This chain uses TRBV10-1 with TRBJ2-5; TRBD2 matches 7 bases. The CDR3 sequence is 13 residues long. V trimming: 4 bases; J trimming: 3 bases; junction bases outside the gene matches: 2. Per germline, CDR1 WNHNN and CDR2 SYGVQD (reference sequence).

The V call is TRBV10-1, the J call TRBJ1-2; unclear D gene. Deletions cut 6 bases from V and 2 bases from J, with 10 bases between. The CDR3 runs 13 residues. Germline CDR1 and CDR2: WNHNN and SYGVQD (reference sequence). CDR3 sequence (DNA): TGCGCCAGCAGCCCAACGGGGAACTATGGCTACACCTTC. It encodes CASSPTGNYGYTF.

This clone was detected only once. The rearrangement joins TRBV24-1 to TRBJ1-5; D is undetermined. The CDR3 extends over 12 amino acids. V gave up 7 bases and J gave up 9 bases, with 12 bases separating them. CDR1 and CDR2 (germline): KGHDR, SFDVKD. CDR3 in amino acids: CATSPPEGPQHF. CDR3 sequence (DNA): TGTGCCACCAGCCCTCCCGAGGGGCCCCAGCATTTT.

This sequence joins TRBV19 and TRBJ1-1; a weak D match, TRBD1 (5 bases). The V and J ends lost 3 bases and 4 bases respectively, with 15 bases between them. Germline V lookup: CDR1 LNHDA, CDR2 SQIVND (reference sequence). The CDR3 extends over 15 amino acids. This CDR3 is CASSMAGKGFTEAFF. As DNA, the CDR3 is TGTGCCAGTAGTATGGCAGGGAAGGGATTCACTGAAGCTTTCTTT.

The rearrangement joins TRBV2 to TRBJ1-2; TRBD1 matches 8 bases. Germline CDR1 and CDR2: SNHLY and FYNNEI. After removal of 5 bases from V and 7 bases from J, the junction contained 15 bases not matched to a gene. CDR3 length: 16 residues. CDR3 nucleotide sequence: TGTGCCAGCAGTTCTAACACCGGGACAGGTCTCGGTGGCTACACCTTC. Amino acids: CASSSNTGTGLGGYTF.

This rearrangement joins TRBV9 to TRBJ2-7, with D possibly being TRBD1 (8 bases). The germline V gene encodes CDR1 SGDLS and CDR2 YYNGEE. The V end lost 3 bases, the J end lost 3 bases, and 19 bases lay between the germline ends. The CDR3 totals 16 residues. Here the CDR3 reads CASSAHTGGGIYEQYF. The CDR3 DNA follows: TGTGCCAGCAGCGCCCACACAGGGGGGGGCATCTACGAGCAGTACTTC.

V gene TRBV12-5 combines with J gene TRBJ2-1; a weak D match, TRBD2 (5 bases). Germline CDR1 and CDR2: LGHNT and FRNRAP. Trimming left V 9 bases short and J 4 bases short, with 16 bases between. This CDR3 is 14 amino acids long. The CDR3 DNA follows: TGTGCTAGCGCGGGCGCGACCCCTTACAATGAGCAGTTCTTC. This sequence encodes CASAGATPYNEQFF.

This chain links TRBV15 with TRBJ2-2; no firm D call. The germline V and J ends were trimmed by 3 bases and 3 bases, with 11 bases remaining between them. Germline V lookup: CDR1 LNHNV, CDR2 YYDKDF (reference sequence). This CDR3 is built from 15 residues. CDR3 sequence: CATSRGRHYTGELFF. Written as DNA, the CDR3 is TGTGCCACCAGCAGGGGCAGACACTACACCGGGGAGCTGTTTTTT.

The count of this clone is one. The rearrangement joins TRBV2 to TRBJ1-2; TRBD1 agrees at 7 bases. The CDR3 extends over 15 amino acids. J lost 4 bases, V lost 2 bases, and 7 bases had no gene match. Germline V gene data show CDR1 as SNHLY and CDR2 as FYNNEI. In DNA, the CDR3 is TGTGCCAGCAGTGAAACGCAGGGGGTCGGCTATGGCTACACCTTC. It specifies CASSETQGVGYGYTF.

The gene calls are TRBV5-1 and TRBJ1-5; 9 bases align to TRBD1. CDR3 length: 16 amino acids. J gave up 5 bases and V 4 bases, and 10 bases lay outside the gene matches. Germline assignment: CDR1 SGHRS and CDR2 YFSETQ. The DNA of the CDR3 is TGCGCCAGCAGCCCAATCCCGGGACAGGGCGATCAGCCCCAGCATTTT. Translated, it gives CASSPIPGQGDQPQHF.

J is TRBJ2-5 and V is TRBV11-2; D not certain. The germline CDR1 and CDR2 sequences are SGHAT and FQNNGV. This CDR3 is 13 amino acids long. Trimming took off 1 base at V and 2 bases at J, with 5 bases between the two ends. In DNA form, the CDR3 reads TGTGCCAGCAGCTTAGGCGGACAAGAGACCCAGTACTTC. It translates to CASSLGGQETQYF.

V gene TRBV5-1 combines with J gene TRBJ1-1, with D maybe TRBD1 (6 bases). V shed 4 bases and J shed 6 bases, with 19 bases lying between them. The CDR3 is made up of 15 amino acids. From germline, CDR1 is SGHRS and CDR2 YFSETQ. The DNA for the CDR3 is TGCGCCAGCAGCCCGGGGAGGGGTGGGGGCCCTGAAGCTTTCTTT. Protein product: CASSPGRGGGPEAFF.

This chain joins TRBV18 and TRBJ2-7, with a weak D call TRBD2 (7 bases). The germline V gene has CDR1 KGHSH and CDR2 LQKENI. The CDR3 spans 16 residues. V dropped 0 bases and J dropped 2 bases, with 14 bases sitting between them. CDR3: CASSPPGRGPPYEQYF. Written as DNA, the CDR3 is TGTGCCAGCTCACCACCGGGGCGGGGGCCCCCCTACGAGCAGTACTTC.

This clone was seen a few times. The chain is built from TRBV5-1 and TRBJ2-5, with TRBD2 matching 7 bases. Germline V gives CDR1 SGHRS, CDR2 YFSETQ. With V trimmed by 4 bases and J by 0 bases, 3 bases remained unmatched. The CDR3 length is 14 residues. As DNA, the CDR3 is TGCGCCAGCAGCCCGCGGGGGTACCAAGAGACCCAGTACTTC. Protein: CASSPRGYQETQYF. Combining the CDR3 with reference TRBV5-1 and TRBJ2-5 gives the whole variable domain KAGVTQTPRYLIKTRGQQVTLSCSPISGHRSVSWYQQTPGQGLQFLFEYFSETQRNKGNFPGRFSGRQFSNSRSEMNVSTLELGDSALYLCASSPRGYQETQYFGPGTRLLVL.

This clone was detected only a few times. V gene TRBV5-4 combines with J gene TRBJ2-7; tentatively, D is TRBD2 (5 bases). This CDR3 contains 12 residues. V lost 4 bases and J lost 6, with 11 bases in between. Germline V lookup: CDR1 SGHNT, CDR2 YYREEE (reference sequence). For the CDR3, the DNA is TGTGCCAGCAGCCATCTAGCACTCGAGCAGTACTTC. This encodes CASSHLALEQYF.

The V call is TRBV19, the J call TRBJ1-2; the match to TRBD1 covers 8 bases. J gave up 6 bases and V 6 bases, and 12 bases lay outside the gene matches. The CDR3 is made up of 15 amino acids. Germline CDR1 is LNHDA and CDR2 is SQIVND (reference sequence). Written as DNA, the CDR3 is TGTGCCAGTAGCCTGGAAGACAGGGGTAATAATGGCTACACCTTC. Amino acid sequence: CASSLEDRGNNGYTF.

This chain links TRBV5-1 with TRBJ1-2, with D tentatively TRBD1 (5 bases). In germline, CDR1 is SGHRS, CDR2 YFSETQ. The CDR3 spans 14 residues. The V and J ends lost 2 bases and 4 bases respectively, with 12 bases between them. The CDR3 DNA sequence: TGCGCCAGCAGCTTCGGGGGAGACGGCTATGGCTACACCTTC. Its translation: CASSFGGDGYGYTF.

This clone was observed once. This rearrangement joins TRBV27 to TRBJ1-1, with 8 bases aligning to TRBD1. Germline values: CDR1 MNHEY, CDR2 SMNVEV (reference sequence). This CDR3 has 14 residues. V shed 3 bases and J 4 bases; nucleotides not matched to a gene: 4. The CDR3 here is CASSFGTGGTEAFF. For the CDR3, the DNA is TGTGCCAGCAGTTTCGGCACAGGGGGCACTGAAGCTTTCTTT.

The gene calls are TRBV27 and TRBJ2-7; 7 nucleotides align to TRBD1. J gave up 2 bases and V 6 bases, and 10 bases lay outside the gene matches. CDR1 is MNHEY, CDR2 SMNVEV, per germline (reference sequence). The CDR3 is 15 amino acids. CDR3 nucleotides: TGTGCCAGCAGCCCCACAGGGGATTTAACCTACGAGCAGTACTTC. Translated, it gives CASSPTGDLTYEQYF.

The J gene is TRBJ2-7, the V gene TRBV10-1; TRBD1 aligns across 7 bases. The CDR3 runs 16 residues. Per the germline V gene, CDR1 is WNHNN and CDR2 is SYGVQD (reference sequence). V trimming: 8 bases; J trimming: 0 bases; junction bases outside the gene matches: 13. The CDR3 nucleotides read TGCGCCAGCTGGGGGTCGACAGGGATCTCCTCCTACGAGCAGTACTTC. This codes for CASWGSTGISSYEQYF.

The CDR3 reads CASRGRVTSGGEETQYF. The CDR3 DNA sequence: TGCGCCAGCAGAGGTCGGGTTACTAGCGGGGGGGAAGAGACCCAGTACTTC. This sequence joins TRBV5-1 and TRBJ2-5, with 13 bases aligning to TRBD2. Germline loops: CDR1 SGHRS, CDR2 YFSETQ. The CDR3 length is 17 residues. The J segment lost 3 bases and the V segment lost 5 bases, leaving 10 bases of the junction unmatched. The full variable domain, in which reference TRBV5-1 and TRBJ2-5 provide the parts outside the CDR3, is KAGVTQTPRYLIKTRGQQVTLSCSPISGHRSVSWYQQTPGQGLQFLFEYFSETQRNKGNFPGRFSGRQFSNSRSEMNVSTLELGDSALYLCASRGRVTSGGEETQYFGPGTRLLVL.

V gene TRBV5-4 combines with J gene TRBJ1-6; D not resolved. CDR3 length: 15 residues. Germline CDR1 SGHNT, CDR2 YYREEE (reference sequence). The V end lost 0 bases, the J end lost 10 bases, and 14 bases lay between the germline ends. CDR3 nucleotide sequence: TGTGCCAGCAGCTTGGGGGCTACTTTAAGGTCACCCCTCCACTTT. Translating gives CASSLGATLRSPLHF.

V usage is TRBV5-4 and J usage is TRBJ2-7; possible D gene TRBD1, 6 bases. CDR3 size: 18 residues. V shed 4 bases and J shed 3 bases, with 26 bases lying between them. CDR1 and CDR2 from the germline V gene are SGHNT and YYREEE (reference sequence). The CDR3 bases are TGTGCCAGCAGCCCTGGGGCCAGGGGCCAAATCGGTAGCTACGAGCAGTACTTC. It encodes CASSPGARGQIGSYEQYF.

V gene TRBV6-1 combines with J gene TRBJ2-2; weak D call: TRBD1 (6 bases). There are 13 residues in the CDR3. Germline V gives CDR1 MNHNS, CDR2 SASEGT. V was shortened by 2 bases and J by 7 bases, with 8 bases between the two germline ends. CDR3 DNA sequence: TGTGCCAGCAGTGAACAGGGGTACGGGGAGCTGTTTTTT. Amino acid sequence: CASSEQGYGELFF.